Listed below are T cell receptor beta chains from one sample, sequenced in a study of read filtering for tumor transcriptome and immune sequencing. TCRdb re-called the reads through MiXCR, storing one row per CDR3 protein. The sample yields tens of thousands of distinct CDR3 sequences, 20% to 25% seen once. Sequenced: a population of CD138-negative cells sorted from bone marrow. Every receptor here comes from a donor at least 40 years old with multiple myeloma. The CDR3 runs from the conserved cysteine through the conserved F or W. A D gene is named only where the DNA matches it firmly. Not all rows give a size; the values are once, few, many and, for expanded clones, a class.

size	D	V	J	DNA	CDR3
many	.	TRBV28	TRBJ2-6	TGTGCCAGCAGTTTTGTGGGTCTCCGCAGCTCTGGGGCCAACGTCCTGACTTTC	CASSFVGLRSSGANVLTF
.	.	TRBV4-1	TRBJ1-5	TGCGCCTGCAGCCAAGTTAGAGGGAGGGACCAGCCCCAGCATTTT	CACSQVRGRDQPQHF
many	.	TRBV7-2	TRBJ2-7	TGTGCCAGCAGCTTAGAGTCTGGACTGGGTGCCTACGAGCAGTACTTC	CASSLESGLGAYEQYF
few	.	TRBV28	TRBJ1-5	TGTGCCAGCAGACCCGGGGGACCAATCAATCAGCCCCAGCATTTT	CASRPGGPINQPQHF
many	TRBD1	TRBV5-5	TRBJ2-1	TGTGCCAGCAGCCCGAGGGGGACAGGGGGGTATGAGCAGTTCTTC	CASSPRGTGGYEQFF
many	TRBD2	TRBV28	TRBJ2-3	TGTGCCAGCAGTTTATTCGGGGGGCTAGCGGGGACCGCCAGGGGAGATACGCAGTATTTT	CASSLFGGLAGTARGDTQYF
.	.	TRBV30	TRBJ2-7	TGTGCCTGGAGTGAGGGGCGAACCTACGAGCAGTACTTC	CAWSEGRTYEQYF
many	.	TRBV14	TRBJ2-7	TGTGCCAGCAGCCAAGATCCCAGGGCAAAGGGCGAGCAGTACTTC	CASSQDPRAKGEQYF
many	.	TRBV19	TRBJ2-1	TGTGCCAGTAGTCGCCACAATGAGCAGTTCTTC	CASSRHNEQFF
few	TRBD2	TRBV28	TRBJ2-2	TGTGCCACCCCGGGGGGGACCGGGGAGCTGTTTTTT	CATPGGTGELFF
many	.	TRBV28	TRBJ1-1	TGTGCCAGCAGTGGGATGCCAGGGAACACTGAAGCTTTCTTT	CASSGMPGNTEAFF
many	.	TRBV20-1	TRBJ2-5	TGCAGTGCTAGAGATCCTATAGGGGAGACCCAGTACTTC	CSARDPIGETQYF
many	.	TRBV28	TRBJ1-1	TGTGCCAGCCCGTCGAGTTCCCAGGCTTTCTTT	CASPSSSQAFF
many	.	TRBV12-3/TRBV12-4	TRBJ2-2	TGTGCCAGCAGTTTAGGGGTACAGGCCGGGGAGCTGTTTTTT	CASSLGVQAGELFF
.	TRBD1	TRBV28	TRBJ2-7	TGTGCCAGCAGTCCCCCGACAGGGTTTCTTGAGGGGCAGTACTTC	CASSPPTGFLEGQYF
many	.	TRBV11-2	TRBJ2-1	TGTGCCAGCAGCTTAACCGGACAAGGAGCGGCGTATGAGCAGTTCTTC	CASSLTGQGAAYEQFF
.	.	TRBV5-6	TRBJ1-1	TGTGCCAGCAGCGTTGCTGAGGGGAGAGCTTTCTTT	CASSVAEGRAFF
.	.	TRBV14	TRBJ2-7	TGTGCCAGCAGCCAAGATTACGACCCTACGGGGGCTTACTTC	CASSQDYDPTGAYF
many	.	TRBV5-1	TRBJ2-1	TGCGCCAGCAGCCCGGCTGGGACCGCAGGGTTCTTC	CASSPAGTAGFF
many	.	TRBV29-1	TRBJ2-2	TGCAGCGTTAGGACAATATTGAACACCGGGGAGCTGTTTTTT	CSVRTILNTGELFF
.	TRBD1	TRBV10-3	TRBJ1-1	TGTGCCATCAGAGCCGGGACAGGCACGACTGAAGCTCTCTTT	CAIRAGTGTTEALF
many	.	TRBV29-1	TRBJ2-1	TGCAGCGTTGGACCAAAAAGGGACAATGAGCAGTTCTTC	CSVGPKRDNEQFF
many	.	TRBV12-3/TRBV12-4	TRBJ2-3	TGTGCCAGCAGTAAGGGGGAGCCAGATACGCAGTATTTT	CASSKGEPDTQYF
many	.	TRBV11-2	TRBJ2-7	TGTGCCAGCAGCTCGCTCCCCGGGGGTGACCACGAGCAGTACTTC	CASSSLPGGDHEQYF
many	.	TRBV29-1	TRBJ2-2	TGCAGCGTTGGTGGCTCCGGGGAGCTGTTTTTT	CSVGGSGELFF
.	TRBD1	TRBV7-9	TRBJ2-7	TGTGCCAGCAGCCCCAGGGGGCGATCCTACGAGCAGTACTTC	CASSPRGRSYEQYF
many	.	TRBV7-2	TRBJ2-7	TGTGCCAGCAGCTTTCGCTCGAGCTACGAGCAGTACTTC	CASSFRSSYEQYF
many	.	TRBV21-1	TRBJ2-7	TGTGCCAGCAGCAAAACACAGACCGAGCAGTACTTC	CASSKTQTEQYF
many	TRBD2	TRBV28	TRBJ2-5	TGTGCCAGCAACCTAGCGGGGGTAAAGACCCAGTACTTC	CASNLAGVKTQYF
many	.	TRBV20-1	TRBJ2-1	TGCAGTGCTCAAGGGGCGGGGGCAGACCGCAATGAGCAGTTCTTC	CSAQGAGADRNEQFF
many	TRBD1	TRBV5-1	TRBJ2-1	TGCGCCAGCAGCTCTCCGCCCGGGACAGGGGGCAATGAGCAGTTCTTC	CASSSPPGTGGNEQFF
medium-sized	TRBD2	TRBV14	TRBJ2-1	TGTGCCAGCAGCCCAACTAGCGGGGTAGGCAATGAGCAGTTCTTC	CASSPTSGVGNEQFF
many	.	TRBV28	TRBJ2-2	TGTGCCAGCTTTAAGGGAAACACCGGGGAGCTGTTTTTT	CASFKGNTGELFF
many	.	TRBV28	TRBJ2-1	TGTGCCAGCAGTTTATACACCGGGGGCCCTCCTTACAATGAGCAGTTCTTC	CASSLYTGGPPYNEQFF
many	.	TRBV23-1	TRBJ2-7	TGCGCCAGCAGTCAATCTTGGACTGGGCCAGGATGTAAGCAGTACTTC	CASSQSWTGPGCKQYF
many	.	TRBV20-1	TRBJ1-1	TGCAGTGCTGCCTCTTCCAGGGTTTTGGGCACTGAAGCTTTCTTT	CSAASSRVLGTEAFF
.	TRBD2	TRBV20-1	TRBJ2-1	TGCAGTGCTGCGGGACTAGCGGGGGACTGGGTCTTC	CSAAGLAGDWVF
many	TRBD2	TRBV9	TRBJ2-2	TGTGCCAGCAGCCCGAACACACGACAGTTCCGCGGGGGAACCGGGGAGCTGTTTTTT	CASSPNTRQFRGGTGELFF
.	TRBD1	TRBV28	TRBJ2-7	TGTGCCAGCAGTTTAGGGGACAGGGCTTCCTACGAGCAGTACTTC	CASSLGDRASYEQYF
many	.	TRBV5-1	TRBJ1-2	TGCGCCAGCAGCTTGGTGTCAGGAGGAAACTATGGCTACACCTTC	CASSLVSGGNYGYTF
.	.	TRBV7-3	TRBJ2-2	TGTGCCAGCAAAACGAGGAGGGGGAACACCGGGGAGCTGTTTTTT	CASKTRRGNTGELFF
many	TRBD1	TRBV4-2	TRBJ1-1	TGTGCCAGCAGCCAAGTGGACAGGGTGGGCACTGAAGCTTTCTTT	CASSQVDRVGTEAFF
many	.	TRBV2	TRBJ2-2	TGTGCCAGCAGTGAATATTTCGTCACCGGGGAGCTGTTTTTT	CASSEYFVTGELFF
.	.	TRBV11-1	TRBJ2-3	TGTGCCAGCAGCTTAGGGGTAGTACTGACAGATACGCAGTATTTT	CASSLGVVLTDTQYF
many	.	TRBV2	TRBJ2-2	TGTGCCAGCAGGACCCCTGCGGGGAGCTACACCGGGGAGCTGTTTTTT	CASRTPAGSYTGELFF
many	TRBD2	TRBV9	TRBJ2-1	TGTGCCAGCAGCGTAGAGCCTAGCGGGTCCTACAATGAGCAGCTCTTC	CASSVEPSGSYNEQLF
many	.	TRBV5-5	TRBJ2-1	TGTGCCAGCAGCTTGGTTACAGTTGGAAACAATGAGCAGTTCTTC	CASSLVTVGNNEQFF
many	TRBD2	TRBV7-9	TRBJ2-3	TGTGCCAGCAGCTTAGTCAAACTAGCGGGCTCCTTGAGGGCAGATACGCAGTATTTT	CASSLVKLAGSLRADTQYF
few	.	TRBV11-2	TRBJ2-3	TGTGCCAGCAGCTTAGATTCGCGGGTGGATACGCAGTATTTT	CASSLDSRVDTQYF
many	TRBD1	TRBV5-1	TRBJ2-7	TGCGCCAGCAGCTTGGGGACAGGGAAGGCTACCTACGAGCAGTACTTC	CASSLGTGKATYEQYF
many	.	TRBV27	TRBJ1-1	TGTGCCAGCAGTTTAGGTTTTGGGTCTGAAGCTTTCTTT	CASSLGFGSEAFF
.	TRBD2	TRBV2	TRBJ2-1	TGTGCCAGCAGCGCTCTAGCGGGGAGTTACAATGAGCAGTTCTTC	CASSALAGSYNEQFF
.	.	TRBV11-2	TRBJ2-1	TGTGCCAGCAGCTTGGAGAGTGTAAATGAGCAGTTCTTC	CASSLESVNEQFF
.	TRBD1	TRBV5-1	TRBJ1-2	TGCGCCAGCAGCTTGGATAGCAGGGGGATTTATGGCTACACCTTC	CASSLDSRGIYGYTF
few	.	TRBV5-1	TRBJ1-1	TGCGCCAGCAGCTTGCCACAGGGTACCCTGAACACTGAAGCTTTCTTT	CASSLPQGTLNTEAFF
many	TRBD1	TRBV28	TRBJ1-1	TGTGCCAGCAGATCGAGGGGGCCGGGAACTGAAGCTTTCTTT	CASRSRGPGTEAFF
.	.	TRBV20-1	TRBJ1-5	TGCAGTGCTAGAGAGGAGGGGGTTAGGCCCCAGCATTTT	CSAREEGVRPQHF
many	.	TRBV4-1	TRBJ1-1	TGCGCCAGCAGCCAAGATAAGGGGCATAGGGCTTTCTTT	CASSQDKGHRAFF